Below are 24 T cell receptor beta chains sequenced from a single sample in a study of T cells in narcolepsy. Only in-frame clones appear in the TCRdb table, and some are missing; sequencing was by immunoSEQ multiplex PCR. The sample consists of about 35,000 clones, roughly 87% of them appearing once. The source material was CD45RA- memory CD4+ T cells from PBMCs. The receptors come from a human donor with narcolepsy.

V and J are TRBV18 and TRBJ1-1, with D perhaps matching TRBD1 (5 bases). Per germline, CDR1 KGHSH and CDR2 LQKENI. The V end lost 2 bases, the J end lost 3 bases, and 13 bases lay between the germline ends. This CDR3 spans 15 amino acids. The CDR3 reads CASSPGQKIYTEAFF. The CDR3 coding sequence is TGTGCCAGCTCACCAGGACAAAAGATCTACACTGAAGCTTTCTTT.

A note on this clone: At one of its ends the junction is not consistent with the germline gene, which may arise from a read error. The DNA of the CDR3 is TGTGCCAGCAGTTTAGTGACTAGCGGGAGGGCCGCAAATGAGCAGTTCTTC. Amino acid sequence: CASSLVTSGRAANEQFF. V usage is TRBV11-3 and J usage is TRBJ2-7, with 14 nucleotides matching TRBD2. The J call may not be correct, given that the DNA end is closer to TRBJ2-1. Germline V CDR1 and CDR2: SGHNT, YENEEA. The CDR3 runs to 17 residues.

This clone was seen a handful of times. CDR3 sequence: CASSMQDSGNTIYF. The CDR3 DNA follows: TGTGCCAGTAGTATGCAGGACTCTGGAAACACCATATATTTT. This chain joins TRBV19 and TRBJ1-3; no definite D call. Between the trimmed V and J ends, which lost 3 bases and 0 bases, there was a span of 6 bases. This CDR3 has 14 amino acids. Germline V lookup: CDR1 LNHDA, CDR2 SQIVND (reference sequence).

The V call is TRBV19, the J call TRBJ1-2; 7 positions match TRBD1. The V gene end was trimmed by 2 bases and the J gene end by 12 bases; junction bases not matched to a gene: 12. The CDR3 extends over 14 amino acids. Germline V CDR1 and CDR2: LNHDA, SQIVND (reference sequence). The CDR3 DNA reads TGTGCCAGTAGTATATCCGGGACAGCCCGACCTGACACCTTC. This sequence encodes CASSISGTARPDTF.

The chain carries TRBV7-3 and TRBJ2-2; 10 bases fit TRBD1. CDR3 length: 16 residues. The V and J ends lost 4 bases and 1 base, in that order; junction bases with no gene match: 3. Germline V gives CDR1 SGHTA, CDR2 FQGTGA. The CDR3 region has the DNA TGTGCCAGCAGCTCGAGGGACAGGGGGAACACCGGGGAGCTGTTTTTT. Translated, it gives CASSSRDRGNTGELFF. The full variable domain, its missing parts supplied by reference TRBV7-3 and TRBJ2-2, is GAGVSQTPSNKVTEKGKYVELRCDPISGHTALYWYRQSLGQGPEFLIYFQGTGAADDSGLPNDRFFAVRPEGSVSTLKIQRTERGDSAVYLCASSSRDRGNTGELFFGEGSRLTVL.

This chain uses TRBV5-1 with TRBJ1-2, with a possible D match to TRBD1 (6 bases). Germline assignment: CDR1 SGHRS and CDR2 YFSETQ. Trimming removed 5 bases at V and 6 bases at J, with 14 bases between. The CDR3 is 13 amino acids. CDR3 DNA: TGCGCCAGCAGAAGATCGTCAGGGGATGGCTACACCTTC. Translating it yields CASRRSSGDGYTF.

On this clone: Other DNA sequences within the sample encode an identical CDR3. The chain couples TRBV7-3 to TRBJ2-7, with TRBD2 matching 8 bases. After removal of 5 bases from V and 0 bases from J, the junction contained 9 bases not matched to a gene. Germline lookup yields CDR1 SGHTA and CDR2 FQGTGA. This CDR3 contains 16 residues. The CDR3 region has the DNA TGTGCCAGCAGCCTCCCCACTAGCGGCCCCTCCTACGAGCAGTACTTC. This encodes CASSLPTSGPSYEQYF.

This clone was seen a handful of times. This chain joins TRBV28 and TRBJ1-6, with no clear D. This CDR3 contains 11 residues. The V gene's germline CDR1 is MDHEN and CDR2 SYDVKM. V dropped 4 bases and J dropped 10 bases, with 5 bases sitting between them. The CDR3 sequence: CASSSQSPLHF. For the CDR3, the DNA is TGTGCCAGCAGTTCTCAATCACCCCTCCACTTT.

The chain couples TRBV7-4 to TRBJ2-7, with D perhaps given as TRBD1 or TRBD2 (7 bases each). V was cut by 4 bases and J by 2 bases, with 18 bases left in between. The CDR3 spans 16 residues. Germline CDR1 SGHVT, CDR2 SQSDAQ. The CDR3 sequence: CASSSPGGVHTYEQYF. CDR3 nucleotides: TGTGCCAGCAGCTCCCCAGGGGGGGTACACACCTACGAGCAGTACTTC. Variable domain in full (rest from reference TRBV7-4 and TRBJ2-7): GAGVSQSPRYKVAKRGRDVALRCDSISGHVTLYWYRQTLGQGSEVLTYSQSDAQRDKSGRPSGRFSAERPERSVSTLKIQRTEQGDSAVYLCASSSPGGVHTYEQYFGPGTRLTVT.

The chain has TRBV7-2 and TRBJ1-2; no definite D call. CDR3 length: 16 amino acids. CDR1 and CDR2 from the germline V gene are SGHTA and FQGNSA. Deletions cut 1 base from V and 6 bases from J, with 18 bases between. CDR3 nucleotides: TGTGCCAGCAGCTTAGACCCGTCTCGGGGAGCAAATGGCTACACCTTC. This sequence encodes CASSLDPSRGANGYTF.

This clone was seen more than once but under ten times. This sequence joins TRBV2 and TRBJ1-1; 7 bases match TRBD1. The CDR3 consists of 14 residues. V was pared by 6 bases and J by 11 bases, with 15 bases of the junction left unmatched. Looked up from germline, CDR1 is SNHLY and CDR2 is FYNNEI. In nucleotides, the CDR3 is TGTGCCAGCAGCCCCAGGACAGGTTGGGAGGGGGCTTTCTTT. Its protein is CASSPRTGWEGAFF.

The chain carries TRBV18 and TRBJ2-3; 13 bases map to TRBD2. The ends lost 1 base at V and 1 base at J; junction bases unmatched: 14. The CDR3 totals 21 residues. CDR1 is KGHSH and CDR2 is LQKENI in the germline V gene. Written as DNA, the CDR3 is TGTGCCAGCTCACCACTTTCACTAGCGGGAGGGCCCAGCTTGGGCACAGATACGCAGTATTTT. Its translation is CASSPLSLAGGPSLGTDTQYF. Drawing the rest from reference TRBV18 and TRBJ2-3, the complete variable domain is NAGVMQNPRHLVRRRGQEARLRCSPMKGHSHVYWYRQLPEEGLKFMVYLQKENIIDESGMPKERFSAEFPKEGPSILRIQQVVRGDSAAYFCASSPLSLAGGPSLGTDTQYFGPGTRLTVL.

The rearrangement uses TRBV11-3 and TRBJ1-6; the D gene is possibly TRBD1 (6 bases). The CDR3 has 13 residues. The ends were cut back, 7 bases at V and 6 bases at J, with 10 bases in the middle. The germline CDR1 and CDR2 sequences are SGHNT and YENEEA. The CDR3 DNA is TGTGCCAGCACCTCGGGGGCTAATTCACCCCTCCACTTT. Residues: CASTSGANSPLHF.

The CDR3 region is CATSRDWGGSSYEQYF. DNA for the CDR3: TGTGCCACCAGCAGAGATTGGGGAGGGAGCTCCTACGAGCAGTACTTC. The chain uses TRBV15 and TRBJ2-7; 7 bases are a match to TRBD2. After removal of 0 bases from V and 0 bases from J, the junction contained 5 bases not matched to a gene. CDR3 length equals 16 residues. CDR1 is LNHNV and CDR2 is YYDKDF in the germline V gene (reference sequence). The full variable domain, with the rest looked up from reference TRBV15 and TRBJ2-7, is DAMVIQNPRYQVTQFGKPVTLSCSQTLNHNVMYWYQQKSSQAPKLLFHYYDKDFNNEADTPDNFQSRRPNTSFCFLDIRSPGLGDTAMYLCATSRDWGGSSYEQYFGPGTRLTVT.

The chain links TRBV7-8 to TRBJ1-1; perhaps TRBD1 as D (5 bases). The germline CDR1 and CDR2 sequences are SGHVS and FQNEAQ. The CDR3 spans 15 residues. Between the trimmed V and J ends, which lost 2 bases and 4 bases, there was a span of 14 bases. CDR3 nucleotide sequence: TGTGCCAGCAGCTTACTCGCAGGGTCGGTCACTGAAGCTTTCTTT. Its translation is CASSLLAGSVTEAFF.

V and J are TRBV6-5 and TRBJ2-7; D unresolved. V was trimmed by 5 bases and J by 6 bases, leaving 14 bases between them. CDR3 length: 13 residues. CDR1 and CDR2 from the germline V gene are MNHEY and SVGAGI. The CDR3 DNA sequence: TGTGCCAGCAGTGATATTCGACACAGCGAGCAGTACTTC. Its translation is CASSDIRHSEQYF.

CDR3 sequence (DNA): TGCGCCAGCAGCCAAGCCACTAGCGGGGGTAGGAATACGCAGTATTTT. Protein sequence: CASSQATSGGRNTQYF. V is TRBV4-3 and J is TRBJ2-3; 11 bases align to TRBD2. Trimming removed 1 base from V and 7 bases from J; junction bases left unmatched: 7. The CDR3 has 16 amino acids. Germline V lookup: CDR1 LGHNA, CDR2 YSLEER.

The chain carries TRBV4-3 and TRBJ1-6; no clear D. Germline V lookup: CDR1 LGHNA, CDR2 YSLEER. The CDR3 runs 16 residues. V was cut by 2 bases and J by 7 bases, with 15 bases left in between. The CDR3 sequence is CASSQIGGLGNSPLHF. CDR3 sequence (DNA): TGCGCCAGCAGCCAAATAGGAGGGCTCGGGAATTCACCCCTCCACTTT.

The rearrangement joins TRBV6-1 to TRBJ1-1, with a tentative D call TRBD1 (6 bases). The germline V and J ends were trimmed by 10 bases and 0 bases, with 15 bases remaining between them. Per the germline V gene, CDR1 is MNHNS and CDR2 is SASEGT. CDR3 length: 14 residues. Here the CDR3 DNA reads TGTGCCACCAAACCAGGGGTTATGAACACTGAAGCTTTCTTT. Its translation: CATKPGVMNTEAFF.

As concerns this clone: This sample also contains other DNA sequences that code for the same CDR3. For the CDR3, the DNA is TGCGCCAGCAGCGAGGGGACAGGGAGCTCCTACGAGCAGTACTTC. Residues: CASSEGTGSSYEQYF. This sequence joins TRBV5-1 and TRBJ2-7; 9 bases map to TRBD1. Trimming at V came to 4 bases and at J to 0 bases, leaving 5 bases not matched to a gene. This CDR3 spans 15 amino acids. Germline CDR1 and CDR2: SGHRS and YFSETQ.

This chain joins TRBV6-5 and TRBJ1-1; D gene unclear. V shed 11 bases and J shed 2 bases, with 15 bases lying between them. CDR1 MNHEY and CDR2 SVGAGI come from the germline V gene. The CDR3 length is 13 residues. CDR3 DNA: TGTGCCGCGGGTAGGACGGTAAACACTGAAGCTTTCTTT. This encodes CAAGRTVNTEAFF.

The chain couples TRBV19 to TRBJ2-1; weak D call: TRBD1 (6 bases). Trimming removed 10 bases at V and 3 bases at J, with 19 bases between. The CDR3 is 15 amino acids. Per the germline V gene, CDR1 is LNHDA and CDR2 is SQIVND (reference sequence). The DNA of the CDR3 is TGTGCCACCTCCAGAGGAGGACAGATCTACAATGAGCAGTTCTTC. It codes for CATSRGGQIYNEQFF.

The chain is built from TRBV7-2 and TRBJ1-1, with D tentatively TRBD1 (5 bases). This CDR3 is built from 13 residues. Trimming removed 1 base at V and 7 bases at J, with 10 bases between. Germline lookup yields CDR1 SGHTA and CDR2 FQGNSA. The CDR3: CASSLGGTVEAFF. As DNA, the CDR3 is TGTGCCAGCAGCTTAGGTGGGACGGTTGAAGCTTTCTTT.

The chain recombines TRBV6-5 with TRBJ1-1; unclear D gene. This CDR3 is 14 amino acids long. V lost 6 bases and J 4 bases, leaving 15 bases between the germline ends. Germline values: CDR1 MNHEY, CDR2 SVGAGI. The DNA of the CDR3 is TGTGCCAGCAGCTCCCCCGGGTACGGCACTGAAGCTTTCTTT. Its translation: CASSSPGYGTEAFF.